One sample yielded the 21 T cell receptor beta chains listed below, sequenced in a study of blood T cell repertoires in COVID-19. Only in-frame clones appear in the TCRdb table, and some are missing; sequencing was by immunoSEQ multiplex PCR. The table has 200,000 to 250,000 clones, approximately 80% seen once; the top ten hold 4.5% to 6%. The sequenced sample consisted of peripheral blood. The receptor set was obtained from a woman older than 75 with active or convalescent COVID-19.

Note on this clone: Other nucleotide sequences in the sample specify the same CDR3. CDR3 nucleotide sequence: TGCGCCAGCAGCTCGTCGGGTGCCACTAACTATGGCTACACCTTC. Protein product: CASSSSGATNYGYTF. The V and J genes are TRBV5-1 and TRBJ1-2; D uncertain. Trimming removed 3 bases from V and 0 bases from J, with 12 bases in between. Germline assignment: CDR1 SGHRS and CDR2 YFSETQ. CDR3 length: 15 amino acids. Filled out from reference TRBV5-1 and TRBJ1-2, the complete variable domain reads KAGVTQTPRYLIKTRGQQVTLSCSPISGHRSVSWYQQTPGQGLQFLFEYFSETQRNKGNFPGRFSGRQFSNSRSEMNVSTLELGDSALYLCASSSSGATNYGYTFGSGTRLTVV.

This chain joins TRBV5-1 and TRBJ2-1, with 10 bases lining up with TRBD2. Germline V gene sequence: CDR1 SGHRS, CDR2 YFSETQ. Trimming at V came to 4 bases and at J to 4 bases, leaving 5 bases not matched to a gene. The CDR3 length is 15 residues. The CDR3 loop is CASSPLAGSYNEQFF. The CDR3 coding sequence is TGCGCCAGCAGCCCACTAGCGGGGAGTTACAATGAGCAGTTCTTC.

The chain employs TRBV4-2 and TRBJ1-5; 7 nucleotides align to TRBD1. Germline V lookup: CDR1 LGHNA, CDR2 YNFKEQ. CDR3 size: 14 residues. The ends lost 4 bases at V and 3 bases at J; junction bases unmatched: 3. The CDR3: CASSLGTDNQPQHF. CDR3 in DNA: TGTGCCAGCAGCCTGGGGACAGACAATCAGCCCCAGCATTTT.

This clone has only one observation. The genes are TRBV6-5 and TRBJ1-4, with 10 bases that match TRBD1. This CDR3 has 14 amino acids. V gave up 6 bases and J gave up 8 bases; unmatched junction bases: 6. Germline CDR1 and CDR2: MNHEY and SVGAGI. The CDR3 protein is CASSRQGAGEKLFF. CDR3 sequence (DNA): TGTGCCAGCAGCCGACAGGGGGCCGGGGAAAAACTGTTTTTT.

This chain connects TRBV30 to TRBJ1-2; 8 bases align to TRBD1. The V segment lost 5 bases and the J segment 4 bases; nucleotides outside the gene matches: 9. CDR1 is GTSNPN and CDR2 is SVGIG in the germline V gene (reference sequence). The CDR3 covers 14 residues. The CDR3 sequence is CAWSFSGGVYGYTF. The CDR3 bases are TGTGCCTGGTCCTTCTCAGGGGGCGTCTATGGCTACACCTTC. Looking up the rest from reference TRBV30 and TRBJ1-2 gives the full variable domain: SQTIHQWPATLVQPVGSPLSLECTVEGTSNPNLYWYRQAAGRGLQLLFYSVGIGQISSEVPQNLSASRPQDRQFILSSKKLLLSDSGFYLCAWSFSGGVYGYTFGSGTRLTVV.

The chain recombines TRBV25-1 with TRBJ1-2, with TRBD1 identical over 9 bases. This CDR3 is built from 14 residues. Trimming took 4 bases from V and 8 from J; bases not matched to a gene: 8. Per germline, CDR1 MGHDK and CDR2 SYGVNS. The CDR3 loop reads CASSASGTGWGYTF. CDR3 bases: TGTGCCAGCAGTGCCTCCGGGACAGGGTGGGGCTACACCTTC.

The CDR3 DNA follows: TGCGCCAGCAGCTTGGGCAGGGTGAACACTGAAGCTTTCTTT. Protein product: CASSLGRVNTEAFF. This sequence joins TRBV5-1 and TRBJ1-1; weak D call: TRBD1 (5 bases). The V gene's germline CDR1 is SGHRS and CDR2 YFSETQ. V was clipped by 0 bases and J by 0 bases, with 6 bases between them. This CDR3 region has 14 residues. The full variable domain, in which reference TRBV5-1 and TRBJ1-1 provide the parts outside the CDR3, is KAGVTQTPRYLIKTRGQQVTLSCSPISGHRSVSWYQQTPGQGLQFLFEYFSETQRNKGNFPGRFSGRQFSNSRSEMNVSTLELGDSALYLCASSLGRVNTEAFFGQGTRLTVV.

The chain employs TRBV5-1 and TRBJ2-1, with 11 bases that match TRBD2. This CDR3 has 16 residues. V lost 5 bases and J lost 5; bases outside the gene matches: 9. Germline lookup yields CDR1 SGHRS and CDR2 YFSETQ. The CDR3 nucleotides are TGCGCCAGCAGTCAAACTCTAGCGGGGGGACACAATGAGCAGTTCTTC. Protein: CASSQTLAGGHNEQFF.

This chain connects TRBV5-4 to TRBJ2-5, with 9 bases aligning to TRBD2. Germline-derived CDR1 and CDR2 are SGHNT and YYREEE (reference sequence). CDR3 size: 16 residues. With 0 bases clipped from V and 1 base from J, the junction kept 4 bases outside the gene matches. Written as DNA, the CDR3 is TGTGCCAGCAGCTTGGGTGGCGGGAGGGCCCAAGAGACCCAGTACTTC. Translated, it gives CASSLGGGRAQETQYF.

The genes are TRBV6-5 and TRBJ2-1, with D perhaps matching TRBD1 (5 bases). V lost 1 base to trimming and J lost 9 bases, with 16 bases between them. The CDR3 has 15 amino acids. Germline values: CDR1 MNHEY, CDR2 SVGAGI. This chain's CDR3 is CASSYFGRMGPEQFF. The CDR3 DNA reads as TGTGCCAGCAGTTACTTCGGCAGGATGGGGCCTGAGCAGTTCTTC.

This clone was detected only once. The gene calls are TRBV6-2 or TRBV6-3 and TRBJ2-3, with a possible D match to TRBD2 (5 bases). The CDR3 extends over 16 amino acids. Trimming took off 5 bases at V and 3 bases at J, with 18 bases between the two ends. Germline V lookup: CDR1 MNHEY, CDR2 SVGEGT. The CDR3 sequence is CASSPLRGIRTDTQYF. Written as DNA, the CDR3 is TGTGCCAGCAGTCCGCTGCGAGGGATTCGAACAGATACGCAGTATTTT.

The V call is TRBV2, the J call TRBJ2-7; TRBD2 might be the D (6 bases). Germline lookup yields CDR1 SNHLY and CDR2 FYNNEI. V gave up 3 bases and J gave up 2 bases, with 11 bases separating them. The CDR3 has 14 residues. CDR3 sequence: CASSDGGNPYEQYF. In DNA form, the CDR3 reads TGTGCCAGCAGTGACGGCGGGAACCCCTACGAGCAGTACTTC.

This chain connects TRBV15 to TRBJ2-3; D is perhaps TRBD2 (7 bases). The CDR3 has 16 residues. Germline V gene lookup returns CDR1 LNHNV and CDR2 YYDKDF (reference sequence). The germline V and J ends were trimmed by 0 bases and 4 bases, with 14 bases remaining between them. The CDR3 sequence is CATSRDLVGGPDTQYF. The DNA of the CDR3 is TGTGCCACCAGCAGAGATCTTGTGGGGGGGCCAGATACGCAGTATTTT.

This chain uses TRBV19 with TRBJ2-2; 14 nucleotides agree with TRBD2. Trimming took 4 bases from V and 8 from J; bases not matched to a gene: 6. This CDR3 has 16 residues. CDR1 and CDR2 from the germline V gene are LNHDA and SQIVND (reference sequence). CDR3 coding DNA: TGTGCCAGTAGTAGGGGACTAGCGGGGGTGCCTGGGGAGCTGTTTTTT. Protein product: CASSRGLAGVPGELFF.

The chain recombines TRBV6-5 with TRBJ2-5, with 9 bases that match TRBD1. The germline V gene encodes CDR1 MNHEY and CDR2 SVGAGI. With V trimmed by 2 bases and J by 0 bases, 4 bases remained unmatched. This CDR3 has 16 amino acids. CDR3 sequence: CASSYGTGMYQETQYF. CDR3 nucleotide sequence: TGTGCCAGCAGTTACGGGACAGGGATGTACCAAGAGACCCAGTACTTC.

The chain links TRBV5-1 to TRBJ2-5; 11 bases fit TRBD2. Germline loops: CDR1 SGHRS, CDR2 YFSETQ. J was trimmed by 5 bases and V by 0 bases; bases with no gene match: 9. The CDR3 runs to 17 residues. The CDR3 region has the DNA TGCGCCAGCAGCTTGGCCCCGGCTAGCGGGAGGAGGGAGACCCAGTACTTC. Amino acid sequence: CASSLAPASGRRETQYF.

CDR3 DNA sequence: TGCGCCAGCACTTTACTTAGAGGGGGTCCACTTGGCTACACCTTC. Translating it yields CASTLLRGGPLGYTF. The rearrangement uses TRBV23-1 and TRBJ1-2; D perhaps matches TRBD1 (6 bases). TRBV23-1 is designated an ORF whose function remains uncertain. The CDR3 is made up of 15 amino acids. Trimming shortened V by 7 bases and J by 7 bases, and 22 bases separated the two germline ends.

V is TRBV28 and J is TRBJ2-7; 7 nucleotides agree with TRBD1. The ends lost 6 bases at V and 3 bases at J; junction bases unmatched: 11. The CDR3 is made up of 15 amino acids. Germline CDR1 reads MDHEN; CDR2 reads SYDVKM. CDR3 nucleotide sequence: TGTGCCAGCAGGCCCCACGGTCCAGGGGGCTACGAGCAGTACTTC. Its protein product is CASRPHGPGGYEQYF.

This chain joins TRBV2 and TRBJ2-5; TRBD1 aligns across 10 bases. Germline lookup yields CDR1 SNHLY and CDR2 FYNNEI. The V segment lost 6 bases and the J segment 5 bases; nucleotides outside the gene matches: 6. The CDR3 is 14 amino acids. This CDR3 reads CASSGGTGEETQYF. The CDR3 nucleotides read TGTGCCAGCAGCGGGGGGACAGGGGAGGAGACCCAGTACTTC.

The V and J genes are TRBV5-6 and TRBJ2-4, with D possibly being TRBD1 (6 bases). Germline-derived CDR1 and CDR2 are SGHDT and YYEEEE. CDR3 length equals 16 residues. V lost 3 bases and J 0 bases, leaving 13 bases between the germline ends. CDR3 DNA: TGTGCCAGCAGCTCCCGACAGGTCTTAGCCAAAAACATTCAGTACTTC. As protein: CASSSRQVLAKNIQYF.

This clone was picked up a small number of times. This chain joins TRBV2 and TRBJ2-7; 8 bases line up with TRBD1. CDR3 size: 13 residues. Per germline, CDR1 SNHLY and CDR2 FYNNEI. V lost 6 bases to trimming and J lost 5 bases; unmatched junction nucleotides: 6. The chain's CDR3 is CASSQQGADEQYF. The CDR3 DNA reads TGTGCCAGCAGCCAGCAGGGGGCCGACGAGCAGTACTTC.